The 4 T cell receptor beta chains given below trace back to one sample, sequenced in a study of cytomegalovirus exposure and HLA in healthy donors. Researchers ran the PCR with 60 Vbeta and 13 Jbeta primers. The method was immunoSEQ multiplex PCR; TCRdb's version includes in-frame clones alone and lacks a portion of them. The table has some 190,000 clones, around 79% seen once; the top ten hold around 1.5%. Sequences were obtained from PBMCs. The receptors derive from a woman aged 50 to 60 in good health and CMV-seronegative.

Comment on this clone: The same CDR3 is also encoded by other DNA sequences in this sample. The gene calls are TRBV5-6 and TRBJ1-2; 7 positions match TRBD1. V was clipped by 4 bases and J by 4 bases; unmatched bases: 4. The CDR3 totals 13 residues. Germline CDR1 and CDR2: SGHDT and YYEEEE. CDR3 region: CASSVDRTYGYTF. The CDR3 bases are TGTGCCAGCAGCGTGGACAGGACCTATGGCTACACCTTC. Variable domain in full (rest from reference TRBV5-6 and TRBJ1-2): DAGVTQSPTHLIKTRGQQVTLRCSPKSGHDTVSWYQQALGQGPQFIFQYYEEEERQRGNFPDRFSGHQFPNYSSELNVNALLLGDSALYLCASSVDRTYGYTFGSGTRLTVV.

The gene calls are TRBV9 and TRBJ2-1; D is ambiguous. Germline CDR1 and CDR2: SGDLS and YYNGEE. This CDR3 comprises 16 residues. V shed 4 bases and J shed 6 bases, with 20 bases lying between them. The CDR3 sequence is CASSISPDPTGNEQFF. In DNA, the CDR3 is TGTGCCAGCAGCATTAGCCCTGATCCAACTGGCAATGAGCAGTTCTTC.

The rearrangement joins TRBV28 to TRBJ1-1, with a weak D call TRBD1 (5 bases). Germline V gives CDR1 MDHEN, CDR2 SYDVKM. The CDR3 is 18 amino acids. Trimming removed 6 bases at V and 2 bases at J, with 25 bases between. This chain's CDR3 is CASRSPDGGLGVNTEAFF. The CDR3 coding sequence is TGTGCCAGCAGGTCCCCGGACGGGGGATTGGGGGTTAACACTGAAGCTTTCTTT.

The CDR3 DNA follows: TGTGCCAGCTCACCAGGTCGACAGCTGAACACTGAAGCTTTCTTT. Translated, it gives CASSPGRQLNTEAFF. J is TRBJ1-1 and V is TRBV18; TRBD1 might be the D (5 bases). The CDR3 consists of 15 residues. CDR1 is KGHSH, CDR2 LQKENI, per germline. V lost 2 bases, J lost 0 bases, and 10 bases lay in between.